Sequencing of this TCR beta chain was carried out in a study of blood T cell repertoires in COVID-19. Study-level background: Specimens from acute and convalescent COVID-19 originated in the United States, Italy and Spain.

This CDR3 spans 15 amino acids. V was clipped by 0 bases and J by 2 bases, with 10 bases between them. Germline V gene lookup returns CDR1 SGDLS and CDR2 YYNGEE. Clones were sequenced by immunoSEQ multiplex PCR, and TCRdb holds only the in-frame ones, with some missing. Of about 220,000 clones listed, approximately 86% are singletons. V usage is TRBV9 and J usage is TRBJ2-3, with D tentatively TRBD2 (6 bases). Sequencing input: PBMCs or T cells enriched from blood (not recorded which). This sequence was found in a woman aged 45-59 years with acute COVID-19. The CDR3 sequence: CASSVGGNPTDTQYF. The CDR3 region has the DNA TGTGCCAGCAGCGTAGGCGGGAACCCCACAGATACGCAGTATTTT.